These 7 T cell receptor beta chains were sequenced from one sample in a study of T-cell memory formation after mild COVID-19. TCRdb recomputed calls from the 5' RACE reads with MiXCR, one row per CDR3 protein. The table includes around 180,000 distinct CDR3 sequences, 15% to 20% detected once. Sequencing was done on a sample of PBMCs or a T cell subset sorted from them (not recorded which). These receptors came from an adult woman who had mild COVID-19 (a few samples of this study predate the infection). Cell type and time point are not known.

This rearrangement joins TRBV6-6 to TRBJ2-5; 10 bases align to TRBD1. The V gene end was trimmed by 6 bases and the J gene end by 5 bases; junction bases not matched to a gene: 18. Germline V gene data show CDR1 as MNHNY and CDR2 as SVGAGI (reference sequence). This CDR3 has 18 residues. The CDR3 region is CASSRQGARPSPMETQYF. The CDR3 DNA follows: TGTGCCAGCAGCAGACAGGGGGCCCGACCCTCCCCCATGGAGACCCAGTACTTC.

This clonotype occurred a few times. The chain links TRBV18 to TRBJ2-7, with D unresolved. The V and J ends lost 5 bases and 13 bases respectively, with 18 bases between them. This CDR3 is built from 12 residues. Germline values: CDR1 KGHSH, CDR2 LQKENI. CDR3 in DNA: TGTGCCAGCTCATCGCTGGACGGCTGGGTCTACTTC. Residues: CASSSLDGWVYF.

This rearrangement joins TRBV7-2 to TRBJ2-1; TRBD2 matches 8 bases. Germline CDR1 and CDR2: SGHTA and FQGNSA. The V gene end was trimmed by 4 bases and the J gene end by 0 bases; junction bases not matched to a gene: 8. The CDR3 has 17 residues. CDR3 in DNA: TGTGCCAGCAGCTCATCCGGGACTAGGAGCTCCTACAATGAGCAGTTCTTC. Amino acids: CASSSSGTRSSYNEQFF.

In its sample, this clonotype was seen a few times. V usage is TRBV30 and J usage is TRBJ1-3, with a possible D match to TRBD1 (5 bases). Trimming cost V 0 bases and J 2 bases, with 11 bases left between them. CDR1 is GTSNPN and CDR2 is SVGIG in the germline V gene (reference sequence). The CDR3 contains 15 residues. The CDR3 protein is CAWSVLGGPGNTIYF. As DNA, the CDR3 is TGTGCCTGGAGTGTACTGGGGGGTCCTGGAAACACCATATATTTT.

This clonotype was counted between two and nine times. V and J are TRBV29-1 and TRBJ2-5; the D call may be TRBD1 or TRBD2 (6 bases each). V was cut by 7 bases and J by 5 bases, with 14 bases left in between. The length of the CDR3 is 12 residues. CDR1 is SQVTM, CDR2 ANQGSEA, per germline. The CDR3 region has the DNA TGCAGCGCGGGGGCAGGGGACGAGACCCAGTACTTC. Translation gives CSAGAGDETQYF.

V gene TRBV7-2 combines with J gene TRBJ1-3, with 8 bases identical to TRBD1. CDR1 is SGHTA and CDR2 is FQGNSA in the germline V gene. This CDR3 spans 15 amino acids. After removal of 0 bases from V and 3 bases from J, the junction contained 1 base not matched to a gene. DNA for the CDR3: TGTGCCAGCAGCTTAGCGGGGACAGGTGGAAACACCATATATTTT. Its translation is CASSLAGTGGNTIYF.

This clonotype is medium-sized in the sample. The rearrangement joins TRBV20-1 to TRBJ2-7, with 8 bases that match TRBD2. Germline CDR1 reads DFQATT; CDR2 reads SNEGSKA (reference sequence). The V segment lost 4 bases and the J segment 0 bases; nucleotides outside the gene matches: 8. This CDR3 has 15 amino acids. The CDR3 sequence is CSANKAGTSSYEQYF. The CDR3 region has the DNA TGCAGTGCTAATAAGGCAGGGACTAGCTCCTACGAGCAGTACTTC.